This T cell receptor (beta chain) was retrieved from a study of blood T cell repertoires in COVID-19. Clinical histories supplied by participants themselves formed the basis of cohort assignment. TCRdb's table, derived via immunoSEQ multiplex PCR, lists solely in-frame clones and lacks some. This table holds about 160,000 clones, roughly 80% found once. CDR1 and CDR2 (germline): PRHDT, FYEKMQ (reference sequence). Germline trimming cut 5 bases from V and 7 bases from J; bases unmatched to any gene: 11. The CDR3 contains 17 residues. The rearrangement links TRBV13 to TRBJ1-6; 10 positions match TRBD1. This receptor was identified in a man aged 50 or older who had recovered from COVID-19. Sequencing input: PBMCs or T cells enriched from blood (not recorded which). CDR3: CASSPGFGTGENSPLHF. DNA for the CDR3: TGTGCCAGCAGCCCGGGATTTGGGACAGGGGAAAATTCACCCCTCCACTTT.